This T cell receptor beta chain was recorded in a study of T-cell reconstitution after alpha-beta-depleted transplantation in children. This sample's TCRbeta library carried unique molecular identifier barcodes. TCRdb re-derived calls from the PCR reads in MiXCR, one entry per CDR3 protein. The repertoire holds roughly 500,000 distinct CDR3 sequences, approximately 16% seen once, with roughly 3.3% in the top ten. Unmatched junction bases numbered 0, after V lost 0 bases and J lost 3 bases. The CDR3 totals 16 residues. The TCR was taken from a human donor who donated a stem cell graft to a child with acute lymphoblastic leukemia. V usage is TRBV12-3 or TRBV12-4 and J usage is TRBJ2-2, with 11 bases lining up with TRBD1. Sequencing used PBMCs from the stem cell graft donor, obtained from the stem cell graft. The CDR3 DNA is TGTGCCAGCAGTTTAGCGGGACAGGGGGACACCGGGGAGCTGTTTTTT. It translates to CASSLAGQGDTGELFF.